This TCR beta chain was documented in a study of T cells in narcolepsy. Study-level findings and limits: Autoreactive HCRT-specific and TRIB2-specific clonotypes were marked in same-patient CSF-versus-blood CD4+ comparisons. Blood of same and different patients, but not healthy controls, reportedly held recurring autoreactive clonotypes.

Trimming stripped 3 bases from V and 5 bases from J, with 19 bases between. This CDR3 comprises 16 residues. Germline CDR1 and CDR2: MDHEN and SYDVKM. Clones were sequenced by immunoSEQ multiplex PCR, and TCRdb holds only the in-frame ones, with some missing. The data show approximately 20,000 clones, about 92% seen once. As for this clone: What it recognizes is unknown.

The rearrangement joins TRBV28 to TRBJ2-5; D remains unclear. The sequencing input was CD45RA- memory CD4+ T cells from PBMCs. The receptor's source is a human donor with narcolepsy. The CDR3 loop is CASSFSGVWVHETQYF. CDR3 nucleotide sequence: TGTGCCAGCAGTTTTTCCGGAGTTTGGGTTCACGAGACCCAGTACTTC.